The clone carrying this T cell receptor (beta chain) was recorded only once. Trimming stripped 5 bases from V and 2 bases from J, with 16 bases between. Germline V gene lookup returns CDR1 SQVTM and CDR2 ANQGSEA. The CDR3 has 14 amino acids. The data belong to a study of T cell changes during pregnancy in multiple sclerosis. TCRdb's copy holds only in-frame clones and misses some; the assay was immunoSEQ multiplex PCR. This table has about 60,000 clones, 92% appearing once. The clonotype originates from a female donor with multiple sclerosis, enrolled in a pregnancy study. The V and J genes are TRBV29-1 and TRBJ2-7, with a possible D match to TRBD2 (6 bases). The starting material was peripheral blood, obtained in the first trimester of pregnancy. CDR3 protein: CSVNGGATAYEQYF. The CDR3 DNA reads TGCAGCGTTAATGGAGGGGCTACCGCCTACGAGCAGTACTTC.